Listed below are T cell receptor beta chains from one sample, sequenced in a study of blood T cells in healthy people across ages. MiXCR, applied by TCRdb to the 5' RACE reads, yields one record per CDR3 protein. The sample lists more than 650,000 distinct CDR3 sequences, about 20% occurring once. The sample consisted of blood. These receptors were obtained from a man aged 70 or older in good health. The CDR3 runs from the conserved cysteine through the conserved F or W. A D gene is named only where the DNA matches it firmly. Expanded clones are given a class, and other clones once, few, many or no size at all.

clone_size d_call j_call v_call cdr3_aa cdr3_nt
many NA TRBJ2-3 TRBV4-2 CASSQDRAADTQYF TGTGCCAGCAGCCAAGATCGAGCCGCAGATACGCAGTATTTT
many TRBD1 TRBJ2-5 TRBV3-1 CASSQEDRGFQETQYF TGTGCCAGCAGCCAAGAGGACAGGGGATTCCAAGAGACCCAGTACTTC
few NA TRBJ2-2 TRBV7-2 CASSIMNAGELFF TGTGCCAGCAGCATCATGAACGCCGGGGAGCTGTTTTTT
many TRBD1 TRBJ1-4 TRBV7-9 CASSATGGEEKLFF TGTGCCAGCAGCGCCACAGGGGGAGAGGAAAAACTGTTTTTT
NA TRBD2 TRBJ2-1 TRBV29-1 CSVTSGSSYNEQFF TGCAGCGTTACTAGCGGGAGCTCCTACAATGAGCAGTTCTTC
few TRBD1 TRBJ1-5 TRBV6-2/TRBV6-3 CASSTDRVGNQPQHF TGTGCCAGCAGTACAGACAGGGTGGGCAATCAGCCCCAGCATTTT
NA TRBD2 TRBJ2-1 TRBV13 CASSQGSGSYDEQFF TGTGCCAGCAGCCAGGGAAGCGGGAGTTACGATGAGCAGTTCTTC
few NA TRBJ1-2 TRBV28 CASSLTGSAIYGYTF TGTGCCAGCAGTTTGACAGGCTCGGCCATCTATGGCTACACCTTC
NA NA TRBJ2-3 TRBV7-6 CASSSRDNTDTQYF TGTGCCAGCAGCTCCAGGGACAATACAGATACGCAGTATTTT
many NA TRBJ1-2 TRBV29-1 CSVVKGNYGYTF TGCAGCGTTGTTAAGGGAAACTATGGCTACACCTTC
NA TRBD2 TRBJ2-1 TRBV12-5 CASGRGTSGAYNEQFF TGTGCTAGTGGTAGGGGGACTAGCGGAGCTTACAATGAGCAGTTCTTC
NA NA TRBJ2-5 TRBV7-2 CASSSYWGQETQYF TGTGCCAGCAGCTCGTACTGGGGCCAAGAGACCCAGTACTTC
few TRBD1 TRBJ2-7 TRBV11-2 CASSLGGGTGWYEQYF TGTGCCAGCAGCTTAGGGGGGGGGACAGGGTGGTACGAGCAGTACTTC
NA NA TRBJ2-7 TRBV10-3 CAIQLDRAYEQYF TGTGCCATCCAGCTGGACAGAGCCTACGAGCAGTACTTC
few NA TRBJ2-5 TRBV29-1 CSAQNQETQYF TGCAGCGCACAGAATCAAGAGACCCAGTACTTC
NA NA TRBJ2-7 TRBV3-1 CASSQKGSEQYF TGTGCCAGCAGCCAGAAGGGATCCGAGCAGTACTTC
few NA TRBJ2-5 TRBV7-9 CASSFVSVRGETQYF NA
few NA TRBJ1-4 TRBV19 CASHRSTATNEKLFF TGTGCCAGCCATCGTTCAACAGCCACTAATGAAAAACTGTTTTTT
many TRBD1 TRBJ2-3 TRBV2 CASKPTTGGTDTQYF TGTGCCAGCAAACCTACTACAGGGGGCACAGATACGCAGTATTTT
many TRBD2 TRBJ2-2 TRBV7-9 CASMSGLAGNTGELFF TGTGCCAGCATGTCAGGTCTAGCGGGGAACACCGGGGAGCTGTTTTTT
few NA TRBJ1-4 TRBV7-2 CASSLVLGRANEKLFF TGTGCCAGCAGCTTAGTTCTTGGGAGAGCTAATGAAAAACTGTTTTTT
NA TRBD1 TRBJ2-4 TRBV7-2 CASSLGGTDIQYF TGTGCCAGCAGCTTAGGTGGGACAGACATTCAGTACTTC
NA NA TRBJ1-5 TRBV24-1 CATSEDGTGPQHF TGTGCCACCAGTGAAGATGGGACTGGGCCCCAGCATTTT
few NA TRBJ1-1 TRBV6-5 CASSYEGGVDTEAFF TGTGCCAGCAGTTACGAAGGAGGAGTGGACACTGAAGCTTTCTTT
many TRBD2 TRBJ2-5 TRBV29-1 CSAAGGFETQYF TGCAGCGCGGCGGGGGGATTTGAGACCCAGTACTTC
NA NA TRBJ2-5 TRBV19 CASSIGGTEKETQYF TGTGCCAGTAGTATAGGGGGGACGGAAAAAGAGACCCAGTACTTC
few TRBD2 TRBJ2-1 TRBV24-1 CATSATGTSGGRAYNEQFF TGTGCCACCAGTGCTACCGGGACTAGCGGGGGGAGAGCCTACAATGAGCAGTTCTTC
few NA TRBJ1-5 TRBV5-1 CASSLGGPRQPQHF TGCGCCAGCAGCTTGGGGGGTCCTCGGCAGCCCCAGCATTTT
many TRBD2 TRBJ2-1 TRBV29-1 CSVEFPMAGALDEQFF TGCAGCGTTGAATTCCCGATGGCGGGAGCGTTAGATGAGCAGTTCTTC
few TRBD1 TRBJ2-3 TRBV7-2 CASSTPDRVYADTQYF TGTGCCAGCAGTACACCCGACAGGGTATATGCAGATACGCAGTATTTT
NA TRBD1 TRBJ1-4 TRBV29-1 CSVATMDRGFEKLFF TGCAGCGTTGCAACGATGGACAGGGGTTTTGAAAAACTGTTTTTT
NA NA TRBJ2-3 TRBV20-1 CSARAWQGGTDTQYF TGTAGTGCTAGAGCGTGGCAGGGTGGCACAGATACGCAGTATTTT
NA NA TRBJ1-2 TRBV20-1 CSARAVRDYGYTF TGCAGTGCTAGAGCAGTCAGGGACTATGGCTACACCTTC
few NA TRBJ1-5 TRBV6-6 CASSCITDYSNQPQHF TGTGCCAGCAGTTGCATTACAGATTATAGCAATCAGCCCCAGCATTTT
NA TRBD1 TRBJ1-5 TRBV7-9 CASSLGTGTGNQPQHF TGTGCCAGCAGCTTAGGCACCGGGACAGGGAATCAGCCCCAGCATTTT
NA TRBD1 TRBJ1-4 TRBV15 CATGTGGNYEKLFF TGTGCCACCGGGACAGGGGGAAATTACGAAAAACTGTTTTTT
few TRBD1 TRBJ1-3 TRBV3-1 CASSSDRGPGNTIYF TGTGCCAGCAGCTCGGACAGGGGGCCTGGAAACACCATATATTTT
few NA TRBJ2-3 TRBV11-2 CASSLEGYGGYTDTQYF TGTGCCAGCAGCTTAGAAGGATACGGGGGATACACAGATACGCAGTATTTT
NA NA TRBJ2-2 TRBV21-1 CTSQGRNTGELFF TGTACCAGCCAAGGGCGGAACACCGGGGAGCTGTTTTTT
NA NA TRBJ1-5 TRBV20-1 CSASVSGYSNQPQHF TGCAGTGCTAGCGTTTCAGGCTATAGCAATCAGCCCCAGCATTTT